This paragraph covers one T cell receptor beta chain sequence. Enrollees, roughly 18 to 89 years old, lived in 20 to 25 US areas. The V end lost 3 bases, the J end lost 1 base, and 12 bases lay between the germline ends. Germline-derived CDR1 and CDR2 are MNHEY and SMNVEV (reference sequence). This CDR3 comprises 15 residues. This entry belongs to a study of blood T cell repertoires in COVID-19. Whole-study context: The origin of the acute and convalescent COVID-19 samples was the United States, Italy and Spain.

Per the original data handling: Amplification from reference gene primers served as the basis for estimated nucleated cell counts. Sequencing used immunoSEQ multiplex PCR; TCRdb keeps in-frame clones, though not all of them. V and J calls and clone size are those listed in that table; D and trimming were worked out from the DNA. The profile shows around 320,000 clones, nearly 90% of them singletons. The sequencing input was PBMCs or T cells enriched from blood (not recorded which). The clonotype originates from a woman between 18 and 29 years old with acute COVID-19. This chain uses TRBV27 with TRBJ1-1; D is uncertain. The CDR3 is CASSFRIQANTEAFF. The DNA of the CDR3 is TGTGCCAGCAGTTTTCGGATCCAGGCGAACACTGAAGCTTTCTTT.